This entry is about one TCR beta chain. The length of the CDR3 is 15 residues. V lost 6 bases and J lost 0; bases outside the gene matches: 5. Per the germline V gene, CDR1 is MNHEY and CDR2 is SVGAGI. The data were obtained in a study of blood T cell repertoires in COVID-19. Overall study context: Collection of acute and convalescent COVID-19 samples took place in the United States, Italy and Spain. Sources were T cells, B-cell-depleted T cells, or PBMCs; the material itself was cDNA or gDNA.

In the study's own analysis: Counts of nucleated cells, estimated from reference gene primer amplification, were obtained. Profiled with immunoSEQ multiplex PCR; TCRdb holds only in-frame clones, not every one. The V and J calls and clone size come from that table; D and trimming were worked out from the DNA. The sample contains about 180,000 clones, approximately 90% of which appear only once. This clonotype originated in a young man who had recovered from COVID-19. This chain uses TRBV6-5 with TRBJ1-1; TRBD1 agrees at 9 bases. Sequenced sample: peripheral blood. This chain's CDR3 is CASRGQGAVNTEAFF. As DNA, the CDR3 is TGTGCCAGCAGGGGACAGGGAGCGGTGAACACTGAAGCTTTCTTT.